The rows below give T cell receptor beta chains drawn from one sample of a study of regulatory T cells in long-lasting Graves disease. TCRdb used MiXCR to reprocess the multiplex PCR reads, holding one entry per CDR3 protein. Counted here are a few hundred thousand distinct CDR3 sequences, roughly 25% occurring once; the ten biggest clones make up around a quarter. Material: peripheral blood mononuclear cells (PBMCs), obtained when the disease was refractory, from a patient treated with antithyroid drugs. These receptors all stem from a middle-aged woman with Graves disease. The CDR3 runs from the conserved cysteine through the conserved F or W. A D gene is named only where the DNA matches it firmly. The size field is filled for only some rows; it gives once, few, many or a size class.

j_call d_call clone_size v_call cdr3_aa cdr3_nt
TRBJ2-5 - - TRBV5-8 CASSFPHLGGTQYF TGTGCCAGCAGCTTCCCTCATCTTGGGGGGACCCAGTACTTC
TRBJ2-5 - many TRBV6-5 CASSFKPGDRQQETQYF TGTGCCAGCAGTTTCAAACCGGGGGACAGACAGCAAGAGACCCAGTACTTC
TRBJ2-2 - - TRBV28 CASRATGNTGELFF TGTGCCAGCAGGGCGACAGGGAACACCGGGGAGCTGTTTTTT
TRBJ1-1 - - TRBV9 CASGSGRGNTEAFF TGTGCCAGCGGGTCGGGACGCGGGAACACTGAAGCTTTCTTT
TRBJ2-7 - - TRBV20-1 CSARSAPSAEQYF TGCAGTGCTAGGTCAGCCCCCTCAGCGGAGCAGTACTTC
TRBJ2-7 TRBD1 few TRBV4-1 CASSQYRDSHPEQYF TGCGCCAGCAGCCAATACCGGGACAGTCACCCCGAGCAGTACTTC
TRBJ2-5 - many TRBV10-3 CAISQSTEETQYF TGTGCCATCAGTCAATCGACAGAAGAGACCCAGTACTTC
TRBJ1-1 - - TRBV4-1 CASSAYPGNTEAFF TGCGCCAGCAGCGCATACCCGGGGAACACTGAAGCTTTCTTT
TRBJ1-1 TRBD1 few TRBV30 CAWKGTGGSEAFF TGTGCCTGGAAAGGGACAGGGGGCTCTGAAGCTTTCTTT
TRBJ2-3 TRBD2 few TRBV28 CASSEAGASTDTQYF TGTGCCAGCAGCGAAGCGGGAGCTAGCACAGATACGCAGTATTTT
TRBJ1-1 TRBD1 many TRBV28 CASSFGDRLNTEAFF TGTGCCAGCAGTTTTGGGGACAGATTGAACACTGAAGCTTTCTTT
TRBJ2-7 TRBD1 - TRBV27 CASSRDRTYEQYF TGTGCCAGCAGCAGGGACAGGACTTACGAGCAGTACTTC
TRBJ2-7 - - TRBV5-1 CASSLFVGYEQYF TGCGCCAGCAGCTTGTTTGTAGGCTACGAGCAGTACTTC
TRBJ2-3 TRBD2 - TRBV20-1 CSAREGSGSTDTQYF TGCAGTGCTAGAGAGGGTAGCGGGAGCACAGATACGCAGTATTTT
TRBJ2-1 - - TRBV28 CASTASGSHNEQFF TGTGCCAGCACCGCCTCAGGGTCCCACAATGAGCAGTTCTTC
TRBJ2-7 - - TRBV5-1 CASSTRGLDRGYEQYF TGCGCCAGCAGCACCCGGGGCCTCGATAGGGGCTACGAGCAGTACTTC
TRBJ2-3 - - TRBV2 CASSSAFPAGDTQYF TGTGCCAGCAGCTCTGCGTTCCCAGCGGGAGATACGCAGTATTTT
TRBJ1-6 - many TRBV28 CASSYRVKNSPLHF TGTGCCAGCAGCTACAGGGTAAAGAATTCACCCCTCCACTTT
TRBJ1-5 - few TRBV28 CASSTYRARDNSNQPQHF TGTGCCAGCAGCACCTATCGGGCCCGGGACAACTCCAATCAGCCCCAGCATTTT
TRBJ1-1 - many TRBV25-1 CASSERQESNTEAFF TGTGCCAGCAGTGAAAGACAGGAATCGAACACTGAAGCTTTCTTT
TRBJ2-7 - - TRBV6-1 CASTPLLSYEQYF TGTGCCAGCACACCACTGCTATCCTACGAGCAGTACTTC
TRBJ1-2 TRBD1 - TRBV5-5 CASSLGTGSDYGYTF TGTGCCAGCAGCCTTGGGACAGGGTCGGACTATGGCTACACCTTC
TRBJ2-5 - many TRBV28 CASSFTRPPAQETQYF TGTGCCAGCAGTTTCACCAGGCCTCCCGCCCAAGAGACCCAGTACTTC
TRBJ2-5 TRBD2 few TRBV29-1 CSVTLAGGPQETQYF TGCAGCGTGACTCTCGCGGGAGGGCCGCAAGAGACCCAGTACTTC
TRBJ2-2 TRBD2 many TRBV2 CASSSTSGRTTGELFF TGTGCCAGCAGTTCGACTAGCGGGAGGACTACCGGGGAGCTGTTTTTT
TRBJ2-3 - - TRBV4-2 CASSQDLNQPQYF TGTGCCAGCAGCCAAGATCTCAATCAGCCCCAGTATTTT
TRBJ1-1 TRBD1 few TRBV7-9 CASSWTQGAAFF TGTGCCAGCAGCTGGACCCAGGGGGCGGCTTTCTTT
TRBJ2-2 - few TRBV9 CASSVVEMSYTGELFF TGTGCCAGCAGCGTAGTAGAAATGAGTTACACCGGGGAGCTGTTTTTT
TRBJ2-7 - many TRBV11-2 CASSLVGANSYEQYF TGTGCCAGCAGCTTAGTTGGCGCCAATTCCTACGAGCAGTACTTC
TRBJ2-2 TRBD1 many TRBV28 CASSTGGVTGELFF TGTGCCAGCAGTACAGGGGGCGTCACCGGGGAGCTGTTTTTT
TRBJ2-5 - few TRBV2 CASSGRGVEEETQYF TGTGCCAGCAGTGGCAGGGGTGTGGAGGAAGAGACCCAGTACTTC
TRBJ2-6 - - TRBV7-3 CASSRTGQISGANVLTF TGTGCCAGCAGCAGGACCGGACAGATCTCTGGGGCCAACGTCCTGACTTTC
TRBJ1-6 - many TRBV7-9 CASSLVGISPLHF TGTGCCAGCAGCTTAGTAGGGATCTCACCCCTCCACTTT